These 18 T cell receptor beta chains share one sample of origin, sequenced in a study of control samples from healthy donors and cancer patients. Clones were sequenced by immunoSEQ multiplex PCR, and TCRdb holds only the in-frame ones, with some missing. The repertoire holds around 150,000 clones, with 89% as singletons. Sequencing input: blood. These receptors were collected from a man in his thirties or forties in good health.

The chain couples TRBV6-1 to TRBJ2-5, with 10 bases lining up with TRBD2. The germline gives CDR1 MNHNS, CDR2 SASEGT. This CDR3 comprises 15 residues. The J segment lost 4 bases and the V segment lost 2 bases, leaving 4 bases of the junction unmatched. CDR3 in DNA: TGTGCCAGCAGTGAAAATCCTAGCGGGAGAGAGACCCAGTACTTC. Translating it yields CASSENPSGRETQYF.

This rearrangement joins TRBV18 to TRBJ2-5; tentative D call: TRBD2 (5 bases). V was trimmed by 5 bases and J by 5 bases, leaving 21 bases between them. CDR3 size: 16 residues. The germline gives CDR1 KGHSH, CDR2 LQKENI. CDR3 amino acids: CASSSAGLTAGETQYF. The CDR3 coding sequence is TGTGCCAGCTCATCGGCCGGACTCACGGCGGGCGAGACCCAGTACTTC. Supplemented by reference TRBV18 and TRBJ2-5, the full variable domain reads NAGVMQNPRHLVRRRGQEARLRCSPMKGHSHVYWYRQLPEEGLKFMVYLQKENIIDESGMPKERFSAEFPKEGPSILRIQQVVRGDSAAYFCASSSAGLTAGETQYFGPGTRLLVL.

CDR3 coding DNA: TGTGCCAGCAGTTACATAGGGGGCCACGAGCAGTACTTC. Residues: CASSYIGGHEQYF. The chain links TRBV6-5 to TRBJ2-7, with 7 bases identical to TRBD1. This CDR3 has 13 amino acids. Germline trimming cut 2 bases from V and 5 bases from J; bases unmatched to any gene: 3. CDR1 is MNHEY and CDR2 is SVGAGI in the germline V gene.

The chain uses TRBV7-3 and TRBJ2-2; tentative D call: TRBD2 (6 bases). Germline V CDR1 and CDR2: SGHTA, FQGTGA. V lost 2 bases to trimming and J lost 2 bases, with 12 bases between them. CDR3 length: 16 amino acids. As DNA, the CDR3 is TGTGCCAGCAGCTTACGTGCTAGCGTTAACACCGGGGAGCTGTTTTTT. Its protein is CASSLRASVNTGELFF.

The chain links TRBV27 to TRBJ1-1; maybe TRBD1 (6 bases). The germline V gene has CDR1 MNHEY and CDR2 SMNVEV (reference sequence). The CDR3 consists of 16 residues. The V end lost 2 bases, the J end lost 0 bases, and 13 bases lay between the germline ends. The CDR3, as DNA: TGTGCCAGCAGTTTAAACAAGGGGGAGATGAACACTGAAGCTTTCTTT. Translation: CASSLNKGEMNTEAFF.

The chain recombines TRBV19 with TRBJ2-5, with 7 bases that match TRBD1. Germline V gene data show CDR1 as LNHDA and CDR2 as SQIVND (reference sequence). The CDR3 contains 14 residues. V dropped 6 bases and J dropped 5; count of bases not matched to a gene: 9. The CDR3 nucleotides are TGTGCCAGTAGCAACTGGACAGGATGGGAGACCCAGTACTTC. Its translation: CASSNWTGWETQYF.

This sequence joins TRBV19 and TRBJ2-2; D may match TRBD1 or TRBD2 (5 bases each). In germline, CDR1 is LNHDA, CDR2 SQIVND (reference sequence). V lost 5 bases and J lost 3, with 13 bases in between. This CDR3 comprises 15 residues. Here the CDR3 DNA reads TGTGCCAGTAGTCAGCCGGGGCAGGACACCGGGGAGCTGTTTTTT. Protein product: CASSQPGQDTGELFF.

The rearrangement joins TRBV4-3 to TRBJ1-1, with D possibly being TRBD1 (5 bases). CDR3 size: 15 residues. CDR1 and CDR2 (germline): LGHNA, YSLEER. V dropped 0 bases and J dropped 4 bases, with 12 bases sitting between them. CDR3 DNA sequence: TGCGCCAGCAGCCAAGATCCACGGGGGGGCACTGAAGCTTTCTTT. Its protein product is CASSQDPRGGTEAFF.

This chain uses TRBV3-1 (or the pseudogene TRBV3-2) with TRBJ2-1, with a weak D call TRBD2 (6 bases). The V end was cut by 2 bases, the J end by 2 bases, with 10 bases between. Germline V lookup: CDR1 LGHDT, CDR2 YNNKEL (reference sequence). The length of the CDR3 is 15 residues. The CDR3 coding sequence is TGTGCCAGCAGCCAACAGGGACTGACCTACAATGAGCAGTTCTTC. It is translated as CASSQQGLTYNEQFF.

In this sample, this clone turned up once. CDR3 nucleotides: TGTGCCAGCAGCCCCACTAGCGGGGGAACAGATACGCAGTATTTT. It is translated as CASSPTSGGTDTQYF. The chain links TRBV6-4 to TRBJ2-3, with TRBD2 matching 11 bases. CDR3 length equals 15 residues. The germline V gene encodes CDR1 MRHNA and CDR2 SNTAGT. With 6 bases clipped from V and 3 bases from J, the junction kept 5 bases outside the gene matches.

The CDR3 sequence: CASSLDTGELFF. The CDR3, as DNA: TGTGCCAGCAGCTTGGACACCGGGGAGCTGTTTTTT. The rearrangement uses TRBV9 and TRBJ2-2; D unclear. The CDR3 loop spans 12 amino acids. The ends were cut back, 4 bases at V and 3 bases at J, with 4 bases in the middle. Germline CDR1 SGDLS, CDR2 YYNGEE.

The chain is built from TRBV5-6 and TRBJ2-3; TRBD1 might be the D (6 bases). This CDR3 spans 15 amino acids. In germline, CDR1 is SGHDT, CDR2 YYEEEE. V was trimmed by 4 bases and J by 2 bases, leaving 14 bases between them. This CDR3 is CASSIHQGNTDTQYF. DNA of the CDR3: TGTGCCAGCAGCATACATCAGGGGAACACAGATACGCAGTATTTT.

This chain uses TRBV29-1 with TRBJ1-5, with 8 bases lining up with TRBD1. This CDR3 spans 14 amino acids. With V trimmed by 4 bases and J by 0 bases, 2 bases remained unmatched. Per the germline V gene, CDR1 is SQVTM and CDR2 is ANQGSEA. The CDR3 reads CSVVTGDSNQPQHF. In DNA, the CDR3 is TGCAGCGTTGTGACAGGGGATAGCAATCAGCCCCAGCATTTT.

The chain links TRBV7-2 to TRBJ2-2; D unclear. Trimming stripped 7 bases from V and 0 bases from J, with 15 bases between. Germline loops: CDR1 SGHTA, CDR2 FQGNSA. The length of the CDR3 is 16 residues. This CDR3 reads CASTSFRAPNTGELFF. Written as DNA, the CDR3 is TGTGCCAGCACCTCCTTTAGGGCCCCGAACACCGGGGAGCTGTTTTTT. Filled out from reference TRBV7-2 and TRBJ2-2, the complete variable domain reads GAGVSQSPSNKVTEKGKDVELRCDPISGHTALYWYRQSLGQGLEFLIYFQGNSAPDKSGLPSDRFSAERTGGSVSTLTIQRTQQEDSAVYLCASTSFRAPNTGELFFGEGSRLTVL.

The chain is built from TRBV10-1 and TRBJ1-3; no clear D. CDR3 length: 15 residues. The germline V and J ends were trimmed by 1 base and 0 bases, with 7 bases remaining between them. The germline V gene encodes CDR1 WNHNN and CDR2 SYGVQD (reference sequence). The CDR3 DNA is TGCGCCAGCAGTGAGTTTAAGAGCTCTGGAAACACCATATATTTT. Translating it yields CASSEFKSSGNTIYF.

This clone was seen once. The chain couples TRBV7-9 to TRBJ2-5; 11 bases agree with TRBD2. CDR3 length: 14 residues. Germline lookup yields CDR1 SEHNR and CDR2 FQNEAQ (reference sequence). The V and J ends lost 6 bases and 9 bases, in that order; junction bases with no gene match: 9. CDR3 coding DNA: TGTGCCAGCAGTCAACTAGCGGGGGTGGGCCCCCAGTACTTC. Translated, it gives CASSQLAGVGPQYF.

CDR3 nucleotide sequence: TGTGCCAGCAGCTTGGTGGGGGGTCAGATTCAGCCCCAGCATTTT. Its protein product is CASSLVGGQIQPQHF. This rearrangement joins TRBV5-5 to TRBJ1-5; weak D call: TRBD1 (5 bases). The length of the CDR3 is 15 residues. V was trimmed by 0 bases and J by 6 bases, leaving 13 bases between them. From germline, CDR1 is SGHKS and CDR2 YYEKEE (reference sequence).

J is TRBJ1-4 and V is TRBV9; D remains unclear. Trimming pared 3 bases from V and 7 bases from J, leaving 13 bases between. Per germline, CDR1 SGDLS and CDR2 YYNGEE. The CDR3 loop spans 14 amino acids. CDR3 coding DNA: TGTGCCAGCAGCGACGGTTACCGGATTGAAAAACTGTTTTTT. It specifies CASSDGYRIEKLFF. Complete variable domain (other parts from reference TRBV9 and TRBJ1-4): DSGVTQTPKHLITATGQRVTLRCSPRSGDLSVYWYQQSLDQGLQFLIQYYNGEERAKGNILERFSAQQFPDLHSELNLSSLELGDSALYFCASSDGYRIEKLFFGSGTQLSVL.